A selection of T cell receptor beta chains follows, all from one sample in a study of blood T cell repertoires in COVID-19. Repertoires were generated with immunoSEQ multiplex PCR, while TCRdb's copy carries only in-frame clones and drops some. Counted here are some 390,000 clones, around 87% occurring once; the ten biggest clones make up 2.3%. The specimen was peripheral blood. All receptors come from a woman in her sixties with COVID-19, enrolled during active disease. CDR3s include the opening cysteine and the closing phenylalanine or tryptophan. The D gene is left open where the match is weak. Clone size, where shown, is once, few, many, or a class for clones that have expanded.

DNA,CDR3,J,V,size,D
TGTGCCAGCAGCTTGACCCGGGGAGCCACCCTCACAGATACGCAGTATTTT,CASSLTRGATLTDTQYF,TRBJ2-3,TRBV5-5,once,NA
TGTGCCAGTGGCCTAGCGGGGGGATACAATGAGCAGTTCTTC,CASGLAGGYNEQFF,TRBJ2-1,TRBV7-3,NA,TRBD2
TGTGCCAGCAGCATCGCTACCGGGACAGCTAACTATGGCTACACCTTC,CASSIATGTANYGYTF,TRBJ1-2,TRBV5-4,NA,TRBD1
TGTGCCAGCTCACCGATGGGACAGGGGGCCTATGGCTACACCTTC,CASSPMGQGAYGYTF,TRBJ1-2,TRBV18,NA,TRBD1
TGTGCCAGCAGCCGCGGGGGCGTGTATGAGCAGTTCTTC,CASSRGGVYEQFF,TRBJ2-1,TRBV7-3,NA,NA
TGTGCCAGCAGCCTTAACTACAGGGGTTCTTCCTATAATTCACCCCTCCACTTT,CASSLNYRGSSYNSPLHF,TRBJ1-6,TRBV2,NA,TRBD1
TGTGCCAGCAGTCCAGCTACGGGGGTATATGGCTACACCTTC,CASSPATGVYGYTF,TRBJ1-2,TRBV6-5,NA,NA
TGTGCCAGTAGTATAACCGGGACAGGGTCCTACGAGCAGTACTTC,CASSITGTGSYEQYF,TRBJ2-7,TRBV19,NA,TRBD1
TGTGCCACCAGCAGACCAGACAGGGGGCTATTTCAGCCCCAGCATTTT,CATSRPDRGLFQPQHF,TRBJ1-5,TRBV15,NA,TRBD1
TGTGCCAGCAGTTTTGGCGGGACAGCCAGCACTGAAGCTTTCTTT,CASSFGGTASTEAFF,TRBJ1-1,TRBV6-5,NA,TRBD1
TGTGCCAGCAGCGCGACATGGGGCTCAACTAATGAAAAACTGTTTTTT,CASSATWGSTNEKLFF,TRBJ1-4,TRBV9,few,NA
TGTGCCAGCAGTCCAGGGGGCGCCTATAATTCACCCCTCCACTTT,CASSPGGAYNSPLHF,TRBJ1-6,TRBV28,NA,TRBD1
TGTGCCACCACCAAGTTGGGGGGGGTGCAAGAGACCCAGTACTTC,CATTKLGGVQETQYF,TRBJ2-5,TRBV6-5,NA,TRBD2
TGTGCCAGCAGTGTAGGAGACAGCGCGGAGACCCAGTACTTC,CASSVGDSAETQYF,TRBJ2-5,TRBV2,NA,NA
TGTGCCAGCAGCTTAGGACAGGGGTCGGGTCAGCCCCAGCATTTT,CASSLGQGSGQPQHF,TRBJ1-5,TRBV7-8,NA,TRBD1
TGTGCCAGCAGTTTTCGGCGGGGTGCTGACTTC,CASSFRRGADF,TRBJ1-2,TRBV28,NA,NA
TGTGCCAGCAGTTGGGGACAGGGGTTTGAAGAGACCCAGTACTTC,CASSWGQGFEETQYF,TRBJ2-5,TRBV6-6,NA,TRBD1
TGTGCCAGCAGGTTGACAGGGCGGGAGACCCAGTACTTC,CASRLTGRETQYF,TRBJ2-5,TRBV7-2,NA,TRBD1
TGTGCCAGCAGGGAAGGGACTAGCAGAGATACGCAGTATTTT,CASREGTSRDTQYF,TRBJ2-3,TRBV2,NA,TRBD2
TGTGCCAGCAGTTTAGCGTCCCCCACTGAAGCTTTCTTT,CASSLASPTEAFF,TRBJ1-1,TRBV28,once,NA
TGTGCCAGCAGTAGCGGGGGCCTCAACGAGCAGTACTTC,CASSSGGLNEQYF,TRBJ2-7,TRBV12-3/TRBV12-4,once,TRBD2
TGTGCCAGCAGATCCAGCGGGGGGCGTTACAATGAGCAGTTCTTC,CASRSSGGRYNEQFF,TRBJ2-1,TRBV7-9,once,TRBD2
TGTGCCAGCTCACGGGGACAGGGGCTGGACGAGCAGTACTTC,CASSRGQGLDEQYF,TRBJ2-7,TRBV18,NA,TRBD1
TGTGCCAGCAGTTTACCGTTGACAGAATCAGGCTACACCTTC,CASSLPLTESGYTF,TRBJ1-2,TRBV28,NA,NA
TGTGCCAGTAGACCGGGACAACCCCTAAGTAATCAGCCCCAGCATTTT,CASRPGQPLSNQPQHF,TRBJ1-5,TRBV19,NA,NA
TGTGCCAGCAGTGATCCCTTCACGGGGGGAATAACAGATACGCAGTATTTT,CASSDPFTGGITDTQYF,TRBJ2-3,TRBV6-1,few,TRBD2
TGTGCCAGCAGTCCAGACAGGGGGCGGAGGTCACCCCTCCACTTT,CASSPDRGRRSPLHF,TRBJ1-6,TRBV6-5,NA,TRBD1
TGCGCCAGCAGCCAGGGGAGGGAGGACCGGTACAATGAGCAGTTCTTC,CASSQGREDRYNEQFF,TRBJ2-1,TRBV4-1,NA,TRBD2
TGTGCCAGCCTTCTAACGGCGGGGGCAAACACCGGGGAGCTGTTTTTT,CASLLTAGANTGELFF,TRBJ2-2,TRBV5-5,NA,NA
TGCGCCAGCAGCTTGGTGGCTAGCGGGGGTACAGATACGCAGTATTTT,CASSLVASGGTDTQYF,TRBJ2-3,TRBV5-1,NA,TRBD2
TGCGCCAGCAGCCCGATACAGGGGGCGTATGGCTACACCTTC,CASSPIQGAYGYTF,TRBJ1-2,TRBV4-1,NA,TRBD1
TGTGCCAGCAGTTTAGGCGGGGCCACCCCTAACTATGGCTACACCTTC,CASSLGGATPNYGYTF,TRBJ1-2,TRBV28,once,NA
TGTGCCAGTGGACAGGGGACCGTCTATAATTCACCCCTCCACTTT,CASGQGTVYNSPLHF,TRBJ1-6,TRBV6-5,NA,TRBD1
TGTGCCAGCCGATTATCTATTAACTATGGCTACACCTTC,CASRLSINYGYTF,TRBJ1-2,TRBV28,NA,NA
TGTGCCAGCAGTTTCGGGGACACAGATACGCAGTATTTT,CASSFGDTDTQYF,TRBJ2-3,TRBV28,NA,NA
TGTGCCAGCAGTGAAGCGGGCCGGCGGGATGAAAAACTGTTTTTT,CASSEAGRRDEKLFF,TRBJ1-4,TRBV6-1,NA,NA
TGTGCCAGCAAATTGTCCGGGACAGTTTATCATGGCTACACCTTC,CASKLSGTVYHGYTF,TRBJ1-2,TRBV6-5,NA,TRBD1
TGTGCCAGCTCACCAGCAAGGGGCTCTCTCTATGGCTACACCTTC,CASSPARGSLYGYTF,TRBJ1-2,TRBV18,NA,NA
TGTGCCAGCTCACCCTCCGTGGTGGGGGCCTCCCAAGTGGGTAGCGCTGAAGCTTTCTTT,CASSPSVVGASQVGSAEAFF,TRBJ1-1,TRBV18,NA,NA
TGCGCCAGCAGCCAAGATTGGGCAGGGAGGTACGAGCAGTACTTC,CASSQDWAGRYEQYF,TRBJ2-7,TRBV4-1,NA,NA
TGTGCCAGCAAAACGGTCCTCAGGGGAAATGAGCAGTTCTTC,CASKTVLRGNEQFF,TRBJ2-1,TRBV28,NA,NA
TGTGCCAGCAGTTCCACCTTAGATGGCTACACCTTC,CASSSTLDGYTF,TRBJ1-2,TRBV12-3/TRBV12-4,once,NA
TGTGCCAGAAGCACCTCAGGGGTGCAAAGTATTAGGAACACTGAAGCTTTCTTT,CARSTSGVQSIRNTEAFF,TRBJ1-1,TRBV5-3,few,NA
TGTGCCAGCAGCGCCGGGACAGAGGCCCGTGGCTACACCTTC,CASSAGTEARGYTF,TRBJ1-2,TRBV5-4,NA,TRBD1
TGTGCCAGCAGTGGGGACAGCTACGAGCAGTACTTC,CASSGDSYEQYF,TRBJ2-7,TRBV28,NA,TRBD1
TGTGCCAGCAGCTTAGGTTCGGGACAGGGGCGCACAGATACGCAGTATTTT,CASSLGSGQGRTDTQYF,TRBJ2-3,TRBV11-3,NA,TRBD1
TGTGCCAGCAGCTCGACTCTACCTACTGAAGCTTTCTTT,CASSSTLPTEAFF,TRBJ1-1,TRBV6-5,NA,NA
TGCGCCAGCAGCTTGGAGGCGGGTCAAGAGACCCAGTACTTC,CASSLEAGQETQYF,TRBJ2-5,TRBV5-1,NA,NA
TGTGCCAGCTCACCAAATATCCGGGCAACTAATGAAAAACTGTTTTTT,CASSPNIRATNEKLFF,TRBJ1-4,TRBV18,NA,NA
TGTGCCAGCAGCCATTACGTTGGGACAGAGACCTATGGCTACACCTTC,CASSHYVGTETYGYTF,TRBJ1-2,TRBV3-1/TRBV3-2,NA,TRBD1
TGTGCCACCAGCAGAGATCGTGGAGGAGTTAGATCTGGAAACACCATATATTTT,CATSRDRGGVRSGNTIYF,TRBJ1-3,TRBV15,NA,NA
TGTGCCAGCAGCTCACCGCGACAGGGGGGCTACGAGCAGTACTTC,CASSSPRQGGYEQYF,TRBJ2-7,TRBV9,NA,TRBD1
TGTGCCAGCAGTCGACGCGGCTATGGCTACACCTTC,CASSRRGYGYTF,TRBJ1-2,TRBV12-3/TRBV12-4,NA,NA
TGTGCCAGTAGCGGACAGGGGGATTGGGAGACAGATACGCAGTATTTT,CASSGQGDWETDTQYF,TRBJ2-3,TRBV19,NA,TRBD1
TGTGCCAGTAACCCATTAGGGGGGGGTGGTAGCAATCAGCCCCAGCATTTT,CASNPLGGGGSNQPQHF,TRBJ1-5,TRBV19,NA,NA
TGTGCCAGTAGTAATCGGGGAGCCCACTACGACTATGGCTACACCTTC,CASSNRGAHYDYGYTF,TRBJ1-2,TRBV19,NA,NA
TGTGCCAGCAGCCCCTTCGGGGGAAGCAATCAGCCCCAGCATTTT,CASSPFGGSNQPQHF,TRBJ1-5,TRBV27,NA,NA
TGTGCCAGCAGTTTAGGGACAGGGAATGCGGCCGGGGAGCTGTTTTTT,CASSLGTGNAAGELFF,TRBJ2-2,TRBV28,NA,TRBD1